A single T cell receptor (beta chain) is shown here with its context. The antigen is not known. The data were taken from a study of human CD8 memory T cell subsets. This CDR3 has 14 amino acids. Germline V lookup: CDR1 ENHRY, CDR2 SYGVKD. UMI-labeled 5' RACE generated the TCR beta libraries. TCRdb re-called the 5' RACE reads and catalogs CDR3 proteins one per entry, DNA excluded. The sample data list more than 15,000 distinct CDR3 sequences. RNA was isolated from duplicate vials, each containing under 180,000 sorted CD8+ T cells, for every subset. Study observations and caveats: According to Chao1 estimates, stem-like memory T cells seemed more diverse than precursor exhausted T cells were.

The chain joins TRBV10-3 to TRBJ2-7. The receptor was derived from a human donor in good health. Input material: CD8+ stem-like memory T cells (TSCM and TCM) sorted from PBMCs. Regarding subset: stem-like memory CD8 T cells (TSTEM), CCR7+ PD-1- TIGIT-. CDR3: CAISAGGISYEQYF.